The sequence of this T cell receptor beta chain was determined in a study of blood T cell repertoires in COVID-19. The V end lost 1 base, the J end lost 1 base, and 9 bases lay between the germline ends. The CDR3 spans 15 residues. The germline V gene encodes CDR1 SGHVS and CDR2 FNYEAQ. The method was immunoSEQ multiplex PCR; TCRdb's version includes in-frame clones alone and lacks a portion of them. The sample lists under 95,000 clones, 75% to 85% occurring once. Sequencing input: peripheral blood. This TCR derives from a man between 45 and 60 years old with COVID-19, enrolled during active disease. This rearrangement joins TRBV7-6 to TRBJ2-3, with TRBD2 as a possible D gene (5 bases). The CDR3 nucleotides are TGTGCCAGCAGCTTAGACGGAGGTGGCACAGATACGCAGTATTTT. This gives the protein CASSLDGGGTDTQYF. Using reference TRBV7-6 and TRBJ2-3 for the parts outside the CDR3, the full variable domain is GAGVSQSPRYKVTKRGQDVALRCDPISGHVSLYWYRQALGQGPEFLTYFNYEAQQDKSGLPNDRFSAERPEGSISTLTIQRTEQRDSAMYRCASSLDGGGTDTQYFGPGTRLTVL.